This TCR beta chain was retrieved from a study of blood T cell repertoires in COVID-19. Study-wide background: The United States, Italy and Spain supplied acute and convalescent COVID-19 samples. PBMCs, B-cell-depleted T cells, or T cells were the source of the cDNA or gDNA that made up the material.

This clone was seen a single time. The authors' processing: Estimation of nucleated cell counts was performed using reference gene primer amplification. The assay was immunoSEQ multiplex PCR, and TCRdb's table has in-frame clones only and misses some. D and trimming come from the DNA, and the V and J calls and clone size come from that table. The profile covers fewer than 20,000 clones, with about 90% appearing a single time and about 4.5% taken by the ten largest. Trimming left V 10 bases short and J 5 bases short, with 10 bases between. Germline loops: CDR1 SNHLY, CDR2 FYNNEI. This CDR3 is 11 amino acids long.

This TCR was sampled from a man aged 55 to 69 with active COVID-19. The gene calls are TRBV2 and TRBJ2-3, with D uncertain. The sample was peripheral blood. CDR3 loop: CAILEIDTQYF. The DNA for the CDR3 is TGTGCCATTCTTGAGATAGATACGCAGTATTTT.